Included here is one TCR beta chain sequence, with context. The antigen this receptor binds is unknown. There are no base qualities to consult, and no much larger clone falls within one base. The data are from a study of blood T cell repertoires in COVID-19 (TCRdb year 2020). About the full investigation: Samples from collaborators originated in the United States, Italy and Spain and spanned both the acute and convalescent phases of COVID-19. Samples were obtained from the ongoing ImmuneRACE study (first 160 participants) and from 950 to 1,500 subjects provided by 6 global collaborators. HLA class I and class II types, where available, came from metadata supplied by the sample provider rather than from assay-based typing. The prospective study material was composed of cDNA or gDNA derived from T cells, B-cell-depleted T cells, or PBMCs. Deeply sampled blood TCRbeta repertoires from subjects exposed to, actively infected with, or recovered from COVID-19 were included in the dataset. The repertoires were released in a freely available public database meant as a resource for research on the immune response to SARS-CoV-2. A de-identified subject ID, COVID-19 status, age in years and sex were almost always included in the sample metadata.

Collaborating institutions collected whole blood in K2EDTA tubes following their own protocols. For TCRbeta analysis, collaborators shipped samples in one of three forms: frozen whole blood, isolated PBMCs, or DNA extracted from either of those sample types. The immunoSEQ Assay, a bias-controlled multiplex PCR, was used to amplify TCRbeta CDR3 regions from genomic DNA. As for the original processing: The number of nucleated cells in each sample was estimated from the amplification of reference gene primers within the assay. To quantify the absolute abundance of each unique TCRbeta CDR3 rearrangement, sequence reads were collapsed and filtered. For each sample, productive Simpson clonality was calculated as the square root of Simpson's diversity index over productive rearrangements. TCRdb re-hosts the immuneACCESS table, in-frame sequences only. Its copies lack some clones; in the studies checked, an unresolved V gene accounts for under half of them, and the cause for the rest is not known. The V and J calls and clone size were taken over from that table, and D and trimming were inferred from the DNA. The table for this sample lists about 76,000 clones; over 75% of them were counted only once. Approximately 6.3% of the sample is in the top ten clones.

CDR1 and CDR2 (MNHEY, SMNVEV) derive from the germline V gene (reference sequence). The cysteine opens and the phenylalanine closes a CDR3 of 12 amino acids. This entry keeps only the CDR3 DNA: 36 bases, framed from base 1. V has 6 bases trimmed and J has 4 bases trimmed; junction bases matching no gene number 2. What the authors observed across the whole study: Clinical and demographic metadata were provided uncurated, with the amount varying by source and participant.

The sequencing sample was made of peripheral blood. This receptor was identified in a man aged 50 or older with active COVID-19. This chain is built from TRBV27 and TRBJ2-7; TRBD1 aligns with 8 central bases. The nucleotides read TGTGCCAGCAGCCGGGACAGGTACGAGCAGTACTTC. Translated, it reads CASSRDRYEQYF.